The T cell receptor beta chain under discussion was sequenced for a study of blood T cell repertoires in COVID-19. The table came from immunoSEQ multiplex PCR; TCRdb's copy has only in-frame clones and leaves some out. This sample carries around 70,000 clones, almost 85% of them seen once, and the ten largest clones take over 35%. The V and J ends lost 0 bases and 1 base respectively, with 13 bases between them. The CDR3 loop spans 16 amino acids. Germline V gene sequence: CDR1 SGHRS, CDR2 YFSETQ. The material sequenced was peripheral blood. The V call is TRBV5-1, the J call TRBJ2-5; the D gene is possibly TRBD1 (6 bases). The clonotype was recovered from a man aged 70-80 years with acute or convalescent COVID-19. CDR3 in DNA: TGCGCCAGCAGCTTGGGGACAGCAAAAGCCCAAGAGACCCAGTACTTC. The encoded protein is CASSLGTAKAQETQYF. Variable domain in full (rest from reference TRBV5-1 and TRBJ2-5): KAGVTQTPRYLIKTRGQQVTLSCSPISGHRSVSWYQQTPGQGLQFLFEYFSETQRNKGNFPGRFSGRQFSNSRSEMNVSTLELGDSALYLCASSLGTAKAQETQYFGPGTRLLVL.